Below, 10 T cell receptor beta chains from the same sample are listed, as sequenced in a study of early T cells in non-severe SARS-CoV-2 infection. Using its own MiXCR run on the 5' RACE reads, TCRdb lists one record per CDR3 protein. Counted here are 55,000 to 70,000 distinct CDR3 sequences, approximately 12% occurring once; the ten biggest clones make up approximately 1.1%. The sequencing here drew on whole blood, taken at baseline. All receptors derive from an adult who was a healthcare worker with PCR-confirmed SARS-CoV-2 infection or an uninfected control (not recorded which). The donor label of this sample is uncertain.

This clonotype was seen more than once but under ten times. The genes are TRBV12-3 or TRBV12-4 and TRBJ2-3; D possibly uses TRBD1 or TRBD2 (5 bases each). The CDR3 sequence is 14 residues long. The V gene lost 5 bases and the J gene lost 1 base, with 10 bases spanning the gap. CDR3 bases: TGTGCCAGCAGTACCGGGGCCCGCACAGATACGCAGTATTTT. This codes for CASSTGARTDTQYF.

There are a few counts of this clonotype. The V call is TRBV11-1, the J call TRBJ2-4; D call uncertain. Germline CDR1 SGHAT, CDR2 FQDESV (reference sequence). The V end lost 10 bases, the J end lost 6 bases, and 16 bases lay between the germline ends. The length of the CDR3 is 13 residues. This chain's CDR3 is CATFGPRLNIQYF. CDR3 sequence (DNA): TGTGCCACCTTTGGACCCCGCTTAAACATTCAGTACTTC.

In this sample, this clonotype turned up once. The chain is built from TRBV7-2 and TRBJ2-2; D possibly corresponds to TRBD2 (6 bases). Germline values: CDR1 SGHTA, CDR2 FQGNSA. V was trimmed by 3 bases and J by 5 bases, leaving 13 bases between them. This CDR3 has 15 residues. The CDR3 loop is CASSFRKAGTGELFF. CDR3 nucleotide sequence: TGTGCCAGCAGCTTCCGTAAGGCGGGGACCGGGGAGCTGTTTTTT.

The rearrangement joins TRBV30 to TRBJ2-7, with TRBD1 as a possible D gene (5 bases). In germline, CDR1 is GTSNPN, CDR2 SVGIG (reference sequence). V was pared by 5 bases and J by 0 bases, with 8 bases between. CDR3 length equals 12 residues. CDR3 residues: CAWGRDSYEQYV. CDR3 bases: TGTGCCTGGGGCAGGGACTCCTACGAGCAGTACGTC.

The chain has TRBV30 and TRBJ2-5, with a weak D call TRBD1 (5 bases). The CDR3 extends over 16 amino acids. Germline V gene lookup returns CDR1 GTSNPN and CDR2 SVGIG (reference sequence). V was pared by 3 bases and J by 7 bases, with 24 bases between. The CDR3 DNA is TGTGCCTGGAGCCCTCCGTGGGGCAGTCTCGCAGGGACCCAGTACTTC. Its protein is CAWSPPWGSLAGTQYF.

The chain recombines TRBV4-1 with TRBJ2-1; perhaps TRBD1 as D (5 bases). This CDR3 region has 16 residues. CDR1 MGHRA and CDR2 YSYEKL come from the germline V gene. V was pared by 0 bases and J by 4 bases, with 13 bases between. As DNA, the CDR3 is TGCGCCAGCAGCCAAGATACAGGCGGCCAGTACAATGAGCAGTTCTTC. Amino acids: CASSQDTGGQYNEQFF.

V and J are TRBV12-3 or TRBV12-4 and TRBJ1-2; no definite D call. The CDR3 sequence is 13 residues long. V lost 3 bases to trimming and J lost 2 bases, with 7 bases between them. The CDR3 loop is CASSFNENYGYTF. The CDR3 DNA is TGTGCCAGCAGTTTTAACGAGAACTATGGCTACACCTTC.

In this sample, this clonotype turned up many times. The rearrangement joins TRBV19 to TRBJ2-1; 8 bases are shared with TRBD2. The J segment lost 2 bases and the V segment lost 7 bases, leaving 7 bases of the junction unmatched. CDR1 and CDR2 from the germline V gene are LNHDA and SQIVND (reference sequence). The CDR3 loop spans 15 amino acids. The CDR3: CASIGRGGTYNEQFF. CDR3 DNA: TGTGCCAGTATCGGGAGGGGGGGAACCTACAATGAGCAGTTCTTC.

The sample holds many counts of this clonotype. V gene TRBV7-2 combines with J gene TRBJ2-4, with D maybe TRBD1 (5 bases). V gave up 3 bases and J gave up 4 bases, with 10 bases separating them. The CDR3 extends over 14 amino acids. The germline CDR1 and CDR2 sequences are SGHTA and FQGNSA. CDR3 nucleotide sequence: TGTGCCAGCAGCTTTTCAGGGTCTAAAAACATTCAGTACTTC. Its translation: CASSFSGSKNIQYF.

This clonotype was seen a few times. The V and J genes are TRBV5-6 and TRBJ2-3; the D is unclear. The V end lost 1 base, the J end lost 5 bases, and 14 bases lay between the germline ends. The CDR3 contains 15 residues. CDR1 is SGHDT, CDR2 YYEEEE, per germline. The CDR3 region is CASSLSLLRGDTQYF. CDR3 DNA: TGTGCCAGCAGCTTGTCACTACTTCGTGGAGATACGCAGTATTTT.